The clone carrying this T cell receptor beta chain was recorded a few times. What it binds is unknown. This record belongs to a study of T-cell reconstitution after alpha-beta-depleted transplantation in children. Study results and caveats: Diversity and T-cell counts at one year after transplant derived mostly from new T cells.

Unique molecular identifiers featured in how the TCRbeta library was prepared. Each CDR3 protein is one row after TCRdb ran MiXCR on the PCR reads. The sample lists hundreds of thousands of distinct CDR3 sequences; more than 9% were seen once. The CDR3 runs to 15 residues. From germline, CDR1 is SGHTA and CDR2 FQGNSA. The germline V and J ends were trimmed by 3 bases and 2 bases, with 14 bases remaining between them. The sample in question was PBMCs, obtained before TCRalphabeta/CD19-depleted stem cell transplant. V usage is TRBV7-2 and J usage is TRBJ2-7; D may be TRBD2 (6 bases). The receptor comes from a child aged 2 to 9 with inherited bone marrow failure, due to receive a stem cell transplant. CDR3 region: CASSFQTGTPYEQYF. CDR3 DNA sequence: TGTGCCAGCAGCTTCCAGACCGGGACTCCCTACGAGCAGTACTTC.